The 10 T cell receptor beta chains reported below all come from one sample, sequenced in a study of blood T cell repertoires in COVID-19. Some clones are missing from TCRdb's copy, which holds only in-frame ones; the method was immunoSEQ multiplex PCR. The data contain approximately 290,000 clones, nearly 90% of them singletons. Material: peripheral blood. The receptors were gathered from a woman aged 30 to 39 with COVID-19, enrolled during active disease.

This rearrangement joins TRBV10-2 to TRBJ1-5, with D possibly matching TRBD1 (5 bases). The CDR3 is made up of 18 amino acids. Germline CDR1 reads WSHSY; CDR2 reads SAAADI. V lost 7 bases to trimming and J lost 0 bases, with 22 bases between them. CDR3 DNA: TGCGCCAGCATCATACTCAGGGATCGGGGGACTAGCAATCAGCCCCAGCATTTT. The encoded protein is CASIILRDRGTSNQPQHF.

The gene calls are TRBV19 and TRBJ1-5, with D perhaps TRBD1 (5 bases). Germline loops: CDR1 LNHDA, CDR2 SQIVND (reference sequence). The CDR3 is 16 amino acids. Deletions cut 1 base from V and 1 base from J, with 11 bases between. CDR3 nucleotide sequence: TGTGCCAGTAGTATAGGAGGTGGGGGGAGCAATCAGCCCCAGCATTTT. This codes for CASSIGGGGSNQPQHF.

The chain uses TRBV29-1 and TRBJ1-1, with a possible D match to TRBD1 (6 bases). Germline CDR1 reads SQVTM; CDR2 reads ANQGSEA. The CDR3 is 16 amino acids. Trimming pared 4 bases from V and 3 bases from J, leaving 21 bases between. CDR3 DNA: TGCAGCGTTGGTGGATACAGGGTGGGGCGAGACACTGAAGCTTTCTTT. It codes for CSVGGYRVGRDTEAFF. The variable domain in full, completed from reference TRBV29-1 and TRBJ1-1, reads SAVISQKPSRDICQRGTSLTIQCQVDSQVTMMFWYRQQPGQSLTLIATANQGSEATYESGFVIDKFPISRPNLTFSTLTVSNMSPEDSSIYLCSVGGYRVGRDTEAFFGQGTRLTVV.

The J gene is TRBJ2-4, the V gene TRBV28; tentatively, D is TRBD2 (5 bases). Germline-derived CDR1 and CDR2 are MDHEN and SYDVKM. The CDR3 runs 17 residues. V was cut by 11 bases and J by 0 bases, with 23 bases left in between. As DNA, the CDR3 is TGTGCCGGTAAAACGGGGAAAAGGGCGATAGCCAAAAACATTCAGTACTTC. Its protein product is CAGKTGKRAIAKNIQYF.

The chain has TRBV11-1 and TRBJ1-6, with D possibly being TRBD1 (6 bases). Trimming took off 7 bases at V and 10 bases at J, with 14 bases between the two ends. The germline V gene encodes CDR1 SGHAT and CDR2 FQDESV (reference sequence). The CDR3 is 13 residues long. The CDR3 DNA reads as TGTGCCAGCACCAGGCAGGGGACCTCACCCCTCCACTTT. Protein sequence: CASTRQGTSPLHF.

V usage is TRBV5-1 and J usage is TRBJ2-7; D gene uncertain. The germline V gene encodes CDR1 SGHRS and CDR2 YFSETQ. The CDR3 length is 15 residues. V was shortened by 4 bases and J by 0 bases, with 14 bases between the two germline ends. The CDR3 DNA reads as TGCGCCAGCAGCCACGTCTATCCCCTCTCCTACGAGCAGTACTTC. Protein product: CASSHVYPLSYEQYF.

The V call is TRBV7-2, the J call TRBJ2-3, with 7 bases identical to TRBD1. Losses at the gene ends were 5 bases for V and 0 bases for J; bases not matched to a gene: 8. The CDR3 runs 16 residues. Germline values: CDR1 SGHTA, CDR2 FQGNSA. CDR3 nucleotide sequence: TGTGCCAGCAGCGCACAGGGGATGTATAGCACAGATACGCAGTATTTT. It is translated as CASSAQGMYSTDTQYF.

The table lists this clone with a count of one. This chain uses TRBV7-9 with TRBJ1-2; D not resolved. The CDR3 has 13 amino acids. The V gene lost 1 base and the J gene lost 2 bases, with 5 bases spanning the gap. Germline loops: CDR1 SEHNR, CDR2 FQNEAQ (reference sequence). This chain's CDR3 is CASSLGRNYGYTF. The DNA for the CDR3 is TGTGCCAGCAGCTTAGGGCGGAACTATGGCTACACCTTC.

The chain employs TRBV11-2 and TRBJ2-7, with 8 positions matching TRBD1. There are 14 residues in the CDR3. Losses at the gene ends were 5 bases for V and 3 bases for J; bases not matched to a gene: 6. The germline V gene encodes CDR1 SGHAT and CDR2 FQNNGV. The CDR3 nucleotides are TGTGCCAGCAGCATAGGACAGGGATACTACGAGCAGTACTTC. It encodes CASSIGQGYYEQYF.

This clone was seen a few times. This chain joins TRBV6-5 and TRBJ1-1, with D hard to call. CDR1 MNHEY and CDR2 SVGAGI come from the germline V gene. This CDR3 has 14 residues. Trimming shortened V by 4 bases and J by 6 bases, and 15 bases separated the two germline ends. The CDR3 protein is CASSSPAVFAEAFF. The CDR3 bases are TGTGCCAGCAGTTCCCCGGCGGTTTTTGCTGAAGCTTTCTTT.